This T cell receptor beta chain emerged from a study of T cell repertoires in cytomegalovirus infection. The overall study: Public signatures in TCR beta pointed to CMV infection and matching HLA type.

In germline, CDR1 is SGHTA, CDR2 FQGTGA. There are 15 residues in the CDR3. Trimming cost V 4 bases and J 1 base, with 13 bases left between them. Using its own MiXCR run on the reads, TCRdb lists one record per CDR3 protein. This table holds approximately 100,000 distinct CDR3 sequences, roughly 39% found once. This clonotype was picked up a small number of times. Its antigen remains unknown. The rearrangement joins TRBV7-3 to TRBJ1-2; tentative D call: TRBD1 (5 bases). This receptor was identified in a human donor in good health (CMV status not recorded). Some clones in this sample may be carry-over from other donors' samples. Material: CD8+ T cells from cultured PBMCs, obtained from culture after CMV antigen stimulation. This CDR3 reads CASSSDPQGNYGYTF. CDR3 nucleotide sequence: TGTGCCAGCAGCTCCGACCCGCAGGGTAACTATGGCTACACCTTC.